This TCR beta chain was recorded in a study of ipilimumab plus nivolumab after autologous stem cell transplantation. The method was immunoSEQ multiplex PCR; TCRdb's version includes in-frame clones alone and lacks a portion of them. Of approximately 80,000 clones listed, about 83% were seen once; the top ten hold 2% to 2.5%. This clone has a handful of counts. Per germline, CDR1 SGHTA and CDR2 FQGNSA. The J segment lost 10 bases and the V segment lost 0 bases, leaving 1 base of the junction unmatched. The CDR3 covers 15 residues. The sequencing used PBMCs, collected in a trial of ipilimumab plus nivolumab as post-transplant consolidation. The V gene is TRBV7-2, the J gene TRBJ1-6, with 12 bases that match TRBD1. The clonotype comes from a male donor with diffuse large B-cell lymphoma. CDR3 in DNA: TGTGCCAGCAGCTTAGCGGGACAGGGGGCGTCACCCCTCCACTTT. Amino acids: CASSLAGQGASPLHF.